This entry concerns a single T cell receptor beta chain. The data derive from a study of blood T cell repertoires in COVID-19. Produced via immunoSEQ multiplex PCR; TCRdb's table is partial and in-frame only. The sample contains about 210,000 clones, about 81% of which appear only once. With V trimmed by 3 bases and J by 4 bases, 2 bases remained unmatched. The CDR3 has 14 amino acids. Germline V CDR1 and CDR2: SEHNR, FQNEAQ (reference sequence). V and J are TRBV7-9 and TRBJ2-2, with 7 bases identical to TRBD2. This TCR was sampled from a man aged 35 to 55 who had recovered from COVID-19. The sample comprised PBMCs or T cells enriched from blood (not recorded which). CDR3 protein: CASSLGGSTGELFF. CDR3 nucleotides: TGTGCCAGCAGCTTGGGAGGGAGCACCGGGGAGCTGTTTTTT.